The subject of this entry is one T cell receptor (beta chain). Trimming cost V 5 bases and J 6 bases; bases outside gene matches: 6. The V gene's germline CDR1 is MNHEY and CDR2 SMNVEV (reference sequence). This CDR3 is 15 amino acids long. These data are taken from a study of blood T cell repertoires in COVID-19. Clones were sequenced by immunoSEQ multiplex PCR, and TCRdb holds only the in-frame ones, with some missing. The profile shows 150,000 to 200,000 clones, approximately 80% of them singletons. Sequencing used PBMCs or T cells enriched from blood (not recorded which). This TCR came from a man aged 35 to 55 who had recovered from COVID-19. V is TRBV27 and J is TRBJ2-2; 10 bases fit TRBD1. CDR3: CASSMGQGSPGELFF. In DNA, the CDR3 is TGTGCCAGCAGTATGGGACAGGGGTCCCCCGGGGAGCTGTTTTTT.